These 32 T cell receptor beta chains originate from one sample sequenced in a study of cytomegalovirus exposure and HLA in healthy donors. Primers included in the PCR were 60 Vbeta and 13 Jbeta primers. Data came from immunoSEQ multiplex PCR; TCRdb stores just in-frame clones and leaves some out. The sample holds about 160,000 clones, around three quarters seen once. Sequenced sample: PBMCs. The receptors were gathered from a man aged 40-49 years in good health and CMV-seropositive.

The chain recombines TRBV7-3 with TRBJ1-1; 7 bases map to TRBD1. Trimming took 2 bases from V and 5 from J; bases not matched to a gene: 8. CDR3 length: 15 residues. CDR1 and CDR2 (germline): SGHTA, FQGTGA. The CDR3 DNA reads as TGTGCCAGCAGCTTAGAGGCGACAGGGTATACTGAAGCTTTCTTT. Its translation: CASSLEATGYTEAFF.

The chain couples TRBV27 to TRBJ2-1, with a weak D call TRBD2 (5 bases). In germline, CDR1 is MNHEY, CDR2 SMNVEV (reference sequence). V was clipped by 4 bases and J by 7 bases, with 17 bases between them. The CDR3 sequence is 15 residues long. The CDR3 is CASSSPGSEGNEQFF. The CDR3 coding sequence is TGTGCCAGCAGTTCACCGGGGTCCGAAGGGAATGAGCAGTTCTTC.

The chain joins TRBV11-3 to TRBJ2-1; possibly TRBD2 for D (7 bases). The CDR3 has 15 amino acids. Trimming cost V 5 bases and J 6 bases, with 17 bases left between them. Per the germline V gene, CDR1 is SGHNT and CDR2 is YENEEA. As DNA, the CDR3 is TGTGCCAGCAGCGGGGGGGCGGGGGAGGGCAATGAGCAGTTCTTC. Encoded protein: CASSGGAGEGNEQFF.

In DNA, the CDR3 is TGCGCCAGCAGCTTGGATGAGGGGGAGCAGTACTTC. Protein: CASSLDEGEQYF. J is TRBJ2-5 and V is TRBV5-1; TRBD1 is a possible D gene (6 bases). The length of the CDR3 is 12 residues. The germline gives CDR1 SGHRS, CDR2 YFSETQ. The ends were cut back, 0 bases at V and 11 bases at J, with 11 bases in the middle. Full variable domain (missing parts from reference TRBV5-1 and TRBJ2-5): KAGVTQTPRYLIKTRGQQVTLSCSPISGHRSVSWYQQTPGQGLQFLFEYFSETQRNKGNFPGRFSGRQFSNSRSEMNVSTLELGDSALYLCASSLDEGEQYFGPGTRLLVL.

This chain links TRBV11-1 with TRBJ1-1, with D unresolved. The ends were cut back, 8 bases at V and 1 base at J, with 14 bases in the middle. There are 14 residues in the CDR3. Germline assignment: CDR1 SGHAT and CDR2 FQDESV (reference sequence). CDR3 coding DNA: TGTGCCAGCGTCCGAAGTAGTCAGAACACTGAAGCTTTCTTT. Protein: CASVRSSQNTEAFF.

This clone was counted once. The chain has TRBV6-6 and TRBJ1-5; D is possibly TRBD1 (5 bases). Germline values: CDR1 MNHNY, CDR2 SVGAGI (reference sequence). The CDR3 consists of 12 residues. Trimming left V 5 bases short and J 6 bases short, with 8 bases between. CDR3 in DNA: TGTGCCAGCAGTAGTCAGGGTCAGCCCCAGCATTTT. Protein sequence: CASSSQGQPQHF.

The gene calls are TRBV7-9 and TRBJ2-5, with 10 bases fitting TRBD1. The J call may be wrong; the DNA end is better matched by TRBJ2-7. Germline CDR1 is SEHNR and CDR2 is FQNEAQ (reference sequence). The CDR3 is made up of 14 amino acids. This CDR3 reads CASSSDRGSYEQYF. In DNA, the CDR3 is TGTGCCAGCAGCTCGGACAGGGGGTCCTACGAGCAGTACTTC.

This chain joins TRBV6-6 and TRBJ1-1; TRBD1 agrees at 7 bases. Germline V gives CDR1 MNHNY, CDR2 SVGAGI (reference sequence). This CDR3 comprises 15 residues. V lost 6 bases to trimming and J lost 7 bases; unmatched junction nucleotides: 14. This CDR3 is CASSRDRTLRGEAFF. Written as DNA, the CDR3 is TGTGCCAGCAGCCGGGACAGAACCTTGCGGGGTGAAGCTTTCTTT.

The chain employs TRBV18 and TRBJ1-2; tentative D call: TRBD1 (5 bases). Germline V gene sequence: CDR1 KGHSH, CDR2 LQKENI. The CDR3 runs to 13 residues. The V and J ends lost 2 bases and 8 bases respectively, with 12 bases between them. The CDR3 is CASSPSGGRGYTF. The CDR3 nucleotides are TGTGCCAGCTCACCATCGGGGGGTCGAGGCTACACCTTC.

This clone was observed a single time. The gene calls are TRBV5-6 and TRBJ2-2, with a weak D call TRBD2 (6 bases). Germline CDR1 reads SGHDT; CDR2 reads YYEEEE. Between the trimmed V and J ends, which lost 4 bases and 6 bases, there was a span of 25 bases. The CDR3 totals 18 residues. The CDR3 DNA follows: TGTGCCAGCAGCCCCCTTAGCGGCAGGGAAGTTTACGCCGGGGAGCTGTTTTTT. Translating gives CASSPLSGREVYAGELFF.

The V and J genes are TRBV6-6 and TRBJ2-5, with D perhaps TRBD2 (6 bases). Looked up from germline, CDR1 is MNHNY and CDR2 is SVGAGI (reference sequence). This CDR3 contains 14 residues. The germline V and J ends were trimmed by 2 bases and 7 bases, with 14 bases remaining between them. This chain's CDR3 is CASSYKAVGGTQYF. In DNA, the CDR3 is TGTGCCAGCAGTTACAAGGCTGTGGGGGGGACCCAGTACTTC.

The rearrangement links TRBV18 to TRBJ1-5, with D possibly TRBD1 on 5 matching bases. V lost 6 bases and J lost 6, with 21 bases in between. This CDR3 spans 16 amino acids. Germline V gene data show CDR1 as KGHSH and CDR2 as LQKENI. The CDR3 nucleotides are TGTGCCAGCTCGGTAGGGCGGACAATCCGCGGTCAGCCCCAGCATTTT. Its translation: CASSVGRTIRGQPQHF.

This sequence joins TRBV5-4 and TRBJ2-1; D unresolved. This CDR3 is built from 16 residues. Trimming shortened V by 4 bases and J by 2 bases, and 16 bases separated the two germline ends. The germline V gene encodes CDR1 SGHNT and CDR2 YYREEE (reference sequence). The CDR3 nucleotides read TGTGCCAGCAGCGGTGAGTCTGCCCAACCCTACAATGAGCAGTTCTTC. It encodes CASSGESAQPYNEQFF.

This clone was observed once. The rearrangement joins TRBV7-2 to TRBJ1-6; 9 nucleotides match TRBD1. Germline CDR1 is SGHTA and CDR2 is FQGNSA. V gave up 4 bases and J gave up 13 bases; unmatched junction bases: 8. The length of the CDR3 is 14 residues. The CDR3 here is CASSSNRGLGPLHF. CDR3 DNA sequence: TGTGCCAGCAGCTCCAACAGGGGGCTAGGTCCCCTCCACTTT. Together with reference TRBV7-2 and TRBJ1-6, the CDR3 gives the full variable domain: GAGVSQSPSNKVTEKGKDVELRCDPISGHTALYWYRQSLGQGLEFLIYFQGNSAPDKSGLPSDRFSAERTGGSVSTLTIQRTQQEDSAVYLCASSSNRGLGPLHFGNGTRLTVT.

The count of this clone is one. CDR3 amino acids: CASSPPYGEGYGYTF. The CDR3 coding sequence is TGTGCCAGCTCACCACCGTACGGGGAGGGCTATGGCTACACCTTC. The gene calls are TRBV18 and TRBJ1-2; D not certain. V was clipped by 0 bases and J by 4 bases, with 12 bases between them. CDR1 is KGHSH and CDR2 is LQKENI in the germline V gene. The CDR3 loop spans 15 amino acids. Filled out from reference TRBV18 and TRBJ1-2, the complete variable domain reads NAGVMQNPRHLVRRRGQEARLRCSPMKGHSHVYWYRQLPEEGLKFMVYLQKENIIDESGMPKERFSAEFPKEGPSILRIQQVVRGDSAAYFCASSPPYGEGYGYTFGSGTRLTVV.

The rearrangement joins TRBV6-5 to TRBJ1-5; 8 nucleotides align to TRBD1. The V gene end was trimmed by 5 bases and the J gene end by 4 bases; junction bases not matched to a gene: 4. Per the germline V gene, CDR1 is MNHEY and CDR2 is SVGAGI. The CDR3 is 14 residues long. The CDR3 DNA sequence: TGTGCCAGCAGTCCCCGACAGGGGAATCAGCCCCAGCATTTT. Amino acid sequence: CASSPRQGNQPQHF.

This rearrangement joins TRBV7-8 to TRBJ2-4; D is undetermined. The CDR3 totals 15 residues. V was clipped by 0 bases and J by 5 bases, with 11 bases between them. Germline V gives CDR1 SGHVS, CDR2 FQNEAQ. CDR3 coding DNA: TGTGCCAGCAGCTTAGCTTTGGCAGGCGAAAACATTCAGTACTTC. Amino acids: CASSLALAGENIQYF.

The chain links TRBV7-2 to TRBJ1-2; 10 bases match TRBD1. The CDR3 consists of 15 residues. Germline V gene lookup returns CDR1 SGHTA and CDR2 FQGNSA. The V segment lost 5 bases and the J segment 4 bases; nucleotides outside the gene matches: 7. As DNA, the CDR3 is TGTGCCAGCAGCCAGGACAGGGGGGGTAGCTATGGCTACACCTTC. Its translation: CASSQDRGGSYGYTF.

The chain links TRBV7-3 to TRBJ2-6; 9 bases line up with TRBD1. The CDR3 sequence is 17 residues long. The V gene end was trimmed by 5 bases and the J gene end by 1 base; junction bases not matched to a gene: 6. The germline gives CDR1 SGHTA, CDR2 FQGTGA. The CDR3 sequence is CASSRDRVVSGANVLTF. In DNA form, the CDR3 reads TGTGCCAGCAGCCGGGACAGGGTAGTTTCTGGGGCCAACGTCCTGACTTTC.

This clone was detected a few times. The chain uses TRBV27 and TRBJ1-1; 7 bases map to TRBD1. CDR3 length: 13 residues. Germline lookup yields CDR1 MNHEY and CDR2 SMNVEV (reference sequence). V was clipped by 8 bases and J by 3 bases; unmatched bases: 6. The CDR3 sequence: CASSWTGDTEAFF. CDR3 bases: TGTGCCAGCTCTTGGACAGGAGACACTGAAGCTTTCTTT.

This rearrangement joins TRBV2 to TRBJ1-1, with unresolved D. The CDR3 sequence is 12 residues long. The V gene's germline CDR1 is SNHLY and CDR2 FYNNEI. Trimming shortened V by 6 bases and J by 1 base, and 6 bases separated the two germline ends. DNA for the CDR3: TGTGCCAGCAGGGGGAGGAACACTGAAGCTTTCTTT. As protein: CASRGRNTEAFF.

CDR3 protein: CASSQDLRGHEQYF. In nucleotides, the CDR3 is TGTGCCAGCAGCCAAGATTTAAGAGGGCACGAGCAGTACTTC. V usage is TRBV4-2 and J usage is TRBJ2-7; D possibly corresponds to TRBD2 (5 bases). CDR1 is LGHNA, CDR2 YNFKEQ, per germline. The germline V and J ends were trimmed by 0 bases and 5 bases, with 11 bases remaining between them. This CDR3 region has 14 residues.

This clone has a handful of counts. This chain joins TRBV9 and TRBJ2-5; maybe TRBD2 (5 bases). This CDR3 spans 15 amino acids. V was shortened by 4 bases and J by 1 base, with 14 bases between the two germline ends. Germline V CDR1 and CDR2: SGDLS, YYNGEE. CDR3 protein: CASSTRGGSQETQYF. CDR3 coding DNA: TGTGCCAGCAGCACCCGAGGTGGGAGCCAAGAGACCCAGTACTTC.

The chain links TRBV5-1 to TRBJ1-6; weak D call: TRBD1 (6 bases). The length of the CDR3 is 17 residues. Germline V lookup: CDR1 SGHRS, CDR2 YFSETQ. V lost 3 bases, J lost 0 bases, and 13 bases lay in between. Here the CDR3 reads CASSSRPQGSYNSPLHF. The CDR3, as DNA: TGCGCCAGCAGCTCTAGGCCACAGGGCTCCTATAATTCACCCCTCCACTTT.

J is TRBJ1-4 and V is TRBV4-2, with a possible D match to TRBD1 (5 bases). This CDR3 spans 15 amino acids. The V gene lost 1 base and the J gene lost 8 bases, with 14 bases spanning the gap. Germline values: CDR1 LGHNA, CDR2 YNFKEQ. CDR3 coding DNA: TGTGCCAGCAGCCAAGGATCAGGGCAGCAAGAAAAACTGTTTTTT. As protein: CASSQGSGQQEKLFF.

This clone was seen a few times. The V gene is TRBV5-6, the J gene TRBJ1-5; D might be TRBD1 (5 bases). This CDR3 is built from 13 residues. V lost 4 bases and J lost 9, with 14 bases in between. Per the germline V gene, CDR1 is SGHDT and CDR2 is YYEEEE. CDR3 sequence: CASSISNQGPQHF. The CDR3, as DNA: TGTGCCAGCAGCATCTCCAATCAGGGGCCCCAGCATTTT.

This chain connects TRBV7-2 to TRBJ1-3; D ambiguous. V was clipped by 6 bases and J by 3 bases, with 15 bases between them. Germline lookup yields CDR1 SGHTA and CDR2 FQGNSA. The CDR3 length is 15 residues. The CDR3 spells CASRPSSTVGNTIYF. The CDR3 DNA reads TGTGCCAGCAGACCCAGTTCAACCGTTGGAAACACCATATATTTT.

The CDR3 here is CASIPLPTANHEKLFF. In nucleotides, the CDR3 is TGTGCCAGCATCCCACTACCGACCGCGAATCATGAAAAACTGTTTTTT. The rearrangement links TRBV4-2 to TRBJ1-4; D is ambiguous. V shed 7 bases and J shed 6 bases, with 21 bases lying between them. This CDR3 is built from 16 residues. In germline, CDR1 is LGHNA, CDR2 YNFKEQ.

As DNA, the CDR3 is TGTGCCAGCAGCGGAGTGTCAGATACGCAGTATTTT. The encoded protein is CASSGVSDTQYF. V usage is TRBV9 and J usage is TRBJ2-3; no clear D gene. Germline values: CDR1 SGDLS, CDR2 YYNGEE. This CDR3 is built from 12 residues. V was trimmed by 3 bases and J by 4 bases, leaving 6 bases between them.

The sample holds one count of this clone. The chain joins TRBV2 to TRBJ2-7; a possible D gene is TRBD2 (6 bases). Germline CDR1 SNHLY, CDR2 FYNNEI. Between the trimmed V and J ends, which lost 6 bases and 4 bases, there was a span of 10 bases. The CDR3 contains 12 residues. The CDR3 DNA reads TGTGCCAGCAGCTCGGAGGGATACGAGCAGTACTTC. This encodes CASSSEGYEQYF. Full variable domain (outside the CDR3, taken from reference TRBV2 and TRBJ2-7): EPEVTQTPSHQVTQMGQEVILRCVPISNHLYFYWYRQILGQKVEFLVSFYNNEISEKSEIFDDQFSVERPDGSNFTLKIRSTKLEDSAMYFCASSSEGYEQYFGPGTRLTVT.

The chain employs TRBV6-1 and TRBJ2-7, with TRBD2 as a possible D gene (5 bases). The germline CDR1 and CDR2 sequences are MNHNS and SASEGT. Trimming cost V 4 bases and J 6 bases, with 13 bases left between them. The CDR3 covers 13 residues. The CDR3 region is CASSVKDGGEQYF. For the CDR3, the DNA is TGTGCCAGCAGTGTGAAGGACGGAGGCGAGCAGTACTTC.

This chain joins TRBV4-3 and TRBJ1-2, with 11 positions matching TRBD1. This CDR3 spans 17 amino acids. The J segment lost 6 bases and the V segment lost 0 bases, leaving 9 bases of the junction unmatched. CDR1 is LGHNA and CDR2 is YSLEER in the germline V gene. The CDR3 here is CASSQDPRTGGYDGYTF. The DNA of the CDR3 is TGCGCCAGCAGCCAAGACCCACGGACAGGGGGCTATGATGGCTACACCTTC.